The 8 T cell receptor beta chains given below trace back to one sample, sequenced in a study of blood T cell repertoires in COVID-19. TCRdb's copy holds only in-frame clones and misses some; the assay was immunoSEQ multiplex PCR. The data contain some 100,000 clones, roughly nine tenths of them singletons. The material sequenced was peripheral blood. Every receptor here comes from a man in his forties or fifties with acute or convalescent COVID-19.

V usage is TRBV29-1 and J usage is TRBJ1-1; D is unclear. Germline V gene lookup returns CDR1 SQVTM and CDR2 ANQGSEA. Trimming stripped 6 bases from V and 1 base from J, with 21 bases between. The CDR3 is 16 amino acids. The DNA for the CDR3 is TGCAGCGTAGTTGAGAGGTTGAGAGGGAGGAACACTGAAGCTTTCTTT. Translated, it gives CSVVERLRGRNTEAFF.

The J gene is TRBJ2-3, the V gene TRBV7-3; 8 bases fit TRBD1. The CDR3 sequence is 15 residues long. V shed 2 bases, J shed 4 bases, and the junction held 5 bases outside the gene matches. Germline assignment: CDR1 SGHTA and CDR2 FQGTGA. The chain's CDR3 is CASSLAGGGADTQYF. CDR3 coding DNA: TGTGCCAGCAGCTTAGCAGGGGGCGGGGCAGATACGCAGTATTTT.

The rearrangement links TRBV2 to TRBJ1-5, with no clear D. V was cut by 6 bases and J by 0 bases, with 12 bases left in between. Germline CDR1 is SNHLY and CDR2 is FYNNEI. The CDR3 totals 15 residues. CDR3 loop: CASSITDNSNQPQHF. The CDR3 DNA reads TGTGCCAGCAGCATCACAGACAATAGCAATCAGCCCCAGCATTTT.

The chain links TRBV7-6 to TRBJ2-2; D is undetermined. The CDR3 is 15 amino acids. Germline V gene data show CDR1 as SGHVS and CDR2 as FNYEAQ. V gave up 4 bases and J gave up 5 bases, with 14 bases separating them. CDR3 DNA: TGTGCCAGCAGCTCAACGGCTAGTTCTACCGGGGAGCTGTTTTTT. Translated: CASSSTASSTGELFF.

The chain links TRBV18 to TRBJ2-1; D remains ambiguous. Germline CDR1 is KGHSH and CDR2 is LQKENI. The germline V and J ends were trimmed by 2 bases and 8 bases, with 13 bases remaining between them. The length of the CDR3 is 14 residues. The CDR3 protein is CASSPGSGRDEQFF. The CDR3 bases are TGTGCCAGCTCACCAGGGTCAGGTCGCGATGAGCAGTTCTTC.

The J gene is TRBJ1-5, the V gene TRBV6-6; a weak D match, TRBD1 (5 bases). The CDR3 length is 14 residues. V was shortened by 4 bases and J by 6 bases, with 13 bases between the two germline ends. Germline V gene data show CDR1 as MNHNY and CDR2 as SVGAGI (reference sequence). The CDR3 DNA reads TGTGCCAGCAGTTCCCAGGGAGGCGGTCAGCCCCAGCATTTT. Protein: CASSSQGGGQPQHF.

V usage is TRBV2 and J usage is TRBJ1-4, with 9 bases aligning to TRBD1. Germline V gene sequence: CDR1 SNHLY, CDR2 FYNNEI. CDR3 size: 15 residues. Losses at the gene ends were 2 bases for V and 9 bases for J; bases not matched to a gene: 7. DNA for the CDR3: TGTGCCAGCAGTGAATTGGGACAGGGAGGGAAAAAACTGTTTTTT. Translated: CASSELGQGGKKLFF.

The chain links TRBV6-1 to TRBJ1-5; 8 nucleotides line up with TRBD1. V lost 0 bases and J lost 2; bases outside the gene matches: 9. The germline CDR1 and CDR2 sequences are MNHNS and SASEGT. The CDR3 is 18 amino acids. Written as DNA, the CDR3 is TGTGCCAGCAGTGAAGCTCGGGCAGGGGGCATGGGCAATCAGCCCCAGCATTTT. It yields the protein CASSEARAGGMGNQPQHF.